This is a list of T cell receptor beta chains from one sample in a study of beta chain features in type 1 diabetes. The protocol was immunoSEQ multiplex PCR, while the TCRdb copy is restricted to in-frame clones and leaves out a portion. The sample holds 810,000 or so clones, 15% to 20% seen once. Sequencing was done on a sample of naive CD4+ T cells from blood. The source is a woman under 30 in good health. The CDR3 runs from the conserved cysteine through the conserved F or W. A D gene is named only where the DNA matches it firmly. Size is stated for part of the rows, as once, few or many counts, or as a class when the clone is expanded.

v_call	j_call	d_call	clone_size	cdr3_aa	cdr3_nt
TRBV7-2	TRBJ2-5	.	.	CASSSVEETQYF	TGTGCCAGCAGCTCCGTGGAAGAGACCCAGTACTTC
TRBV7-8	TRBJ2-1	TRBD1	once	CASSLLGQGSEQFF	TGTGCCAGCAGCTTACTTGGACAGGGGTCTGAGCAGTTCTTC
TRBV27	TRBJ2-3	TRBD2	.	CASSAWGGHNTQYF	TGTGCCAGCAGTGCCTGGGGAGGGCATAATACGCAGTATTTT
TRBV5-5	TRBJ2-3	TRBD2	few	CASSYPWGTSGTDTQYF	TGTGCCAGCAGCTATCCCTGGGGGACTAGCGGCACAGATACGCAGTATTTT
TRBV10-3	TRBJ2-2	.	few	CAIIGSGKAGELFF	TGTGCCATCATAGGATCCGGGAAGGCCGGGGAGCTGTTTTTT
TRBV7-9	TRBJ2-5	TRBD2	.	CASSLDPGGETQYF	TGTGCCAGCAGCTTAGATCCGGGGGGAGAGACCCAGTACTTC
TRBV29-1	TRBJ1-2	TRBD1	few	CSAHHPRAGGTYGYTF	TGCAGCGCTCACCACCCTCGGGCAGGGGGCACCTATGGCTACACCTTC
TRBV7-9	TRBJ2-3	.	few	CASSLGGIQYTQYF	TGTGCCAGCAGCTTAGGGGGGATACAATATACGCAGTATTTT
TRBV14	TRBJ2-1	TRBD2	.	CASSPGGTSGNNEQFF	TGTGCCAGCAGCCCGGGTGGGACTAGCGGGAACAATGAGCAGTTCTTC
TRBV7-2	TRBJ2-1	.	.	CASSLDSLNNEQFF	TGTGCCAGCAGCTTAGATTCTCTTAACAATGAGCAGTTCTTC
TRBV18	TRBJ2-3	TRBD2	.	CASSPPGGGGLTDTQYF	TGTGCCAGCTCACCGCCGGGAGGTGGAGGCCTCACAGATACGCAGTATTTT
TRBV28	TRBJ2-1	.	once	CASSLPQGGGEQFF	TGTGCCAGCAGTTTACCACAGGGAGGGGGTGAGCAGTTCTTC